The rows below give T cell receptor beta chains drawn from one sample of a study of OX40 agonist ivuxolimab in advanced cancers. The table came from immunoSEQ multiplex PCR; TCRdb's copy has only in-frame clones and leaves some out. The sample holds over 60,000 clones; 91% are singletons and the top ten take around 1.8%. The material sequenced was CD4+ or CD8+ T cells sorted from blood, taken in a trial of the OX40 agonist ivuxolimab. The receptors come from an adult with an advanced solid tumor such as melanoma, head and neck, liver or kidney cancer. CDR3s include the opening cysteine and the closing phenylalanine or tryptophan. D genes are given only for firm matches. Expanded clones get a size class; other rows say once, few or many, or leave the size out.

J | V | D | size | CDR3 | DNA
TRBJ1-3 | TRBV27 | - | once | CASSPGQGGYTIYF | TGTGCCAGCAGCCCGGGGCAGGGAGGATACACCATATATTTT
TRBJ2-3 | TRBV28 | TRBD2 | - | CASSPSLSGRGTDTQYF | TGTGCCAGCAGTCCTAGCCTTAGCGGGAGAGGCACAGATACGCAGTATTTT
TRBJ2-2 | TRBV10-3 | TRBD2 | - | CAIKLAANTGELFF | TGTGCCATCAAGCTAGCGGCGAACACCGGGGAGCTGTTTTTT
TRBJ1-1 | TRBV7-9 | - | - | CASSLKLGSGTEAFF | TGTGCCAGCAGCTTAAAGTTGGGTTCTGGGACTGAAGCTTTCTTT
TRBJ1-5 | TRBV19 | - | - | CASSDRSGNQPQHF | TGTGCCAGTAGCGATAGGTCCGGCAATCAGCCCCAGCATTTT
TRBJ1-1 | TRBV7-2 | - | once | CASSLGPLPGMTEAFF | TGTGCCAGCAGCTTAGGACCCTTACCGGGTATGACTGAAGCTTTCTTT
TRBJ1-5 | TRBV28 | TRBD1 | - | CASSLGDREGQPQHF | TGTGCCAGCAGTTTAGGGGACAGGGAGGGACAGCCCCAGCATTTT
TRBJ2-5 | TRBV6-6 | - | - | CASRQGLSETQYF | TGTGCCAGCAGGCAGGGCTTATCAGAGACCCAGTACTTC
TRBJ1-2 | TRBV6-5 | - | - | CASSSVKAGMDGYTF | TGTGCCAGCAGTTCTGTAAAGGCTGGGATGGACGGCTACACCTTC
TRBJ1-3 | TRBV28 | - | - | CASSSQPEVTIYF | TGTGCCAGCAGTTCCCAACCAGAGGTCACCATATATTTT
TRBJ2-1 | TRBV9 | - | - | CASSVAGSLSYNEQFF | TGTGCCAGCAGCGTAGCCGGCTCCCTCTCCTACAATGAGCAGTTCTTC
TRBJ2-3 | TRBV7-9 | TRBD1 | - | CASSVGTAQDTQYF | TGTGCCAGCAGCGTTGGGACAGCTCAGGATACGCAGTATTTT
TRBJ2-7 | TRBV30 | TRBD1 | - | CAWNRDRATYEQYF | TGTGCCTGGAATCGAGACAGGGCCACCTACGAGCAGTACTTC
TRBJ1-6 | TRBV5-6 | TRBD1 | - | CATGQGTNSPLHF | TGTGCCACCGGACAGGGGACAAATTCACCCCTCCACTTT
TRBJ1-2 | TRBV5-4 | - | - | CASTPSSRDGYGYTF | TGTGCCAGCACCCCTTCGTCCAGGGATGGGTATGGCTACACCTTC
TRBJ2-1 | TRBV11-2 | TRBD2 | - | CASSPGPGLGRNEQFF | TGTGCCAGCAGCCCGGGCCCGGGACTAGGCCGCAATGAGCAGTTCTTC
TRBJ2-1 | TRBV7-8 | TRBD2 | - | CASSPGRLAGGPSNEQFF | TGTGCCAGCAGCCCAGGGAGACTAGCGGGAGGGCCGAGTAATGAGCAGTTCTTC
TRBJ1-3 | TRBV30 | - | once | CAWSRVGAGNTIYF | TGTGCCTGGAGTAGGGTAGGGGCTGGAAACACCATATATTTT
TRBJ2-1 | TRBV2 | - | - | CASSSQGNEQFF | TGTGCCAGCTCCTCTCAGGGCAATGAGCAGTTCTTC
TRBJ1-1 | TRBV18 | - | once | CASSPGNTEAFF | TGTGCCAGCTCACCAGGGAACACTGAAGCTTTCTTT
TRBJ2-2 | TRBV29-1 | TRBD1 | - | CSVSNRGSNTGELFF | TGCAGCGTGAGCAACAGGGGGTCGAACACCGGGGAGCTGTTTTTT
TRBJ2-7 | TRBV7-6 | TRBD1 | - | CASSPGGQGSYEQYF | TGTGCCAGCAGCCCCGGAGGACAGGGCTCCTACGAGCAGTACTTC
TRBJ2-7 | TRBV7-2 | - | - | CASSLQGGGYEQYF | TGTGCCAGCAGCTTACAGGGGGGAGGCTACGAGCAGTACTTC
TRBJ1-5 | TRBV28 | - | - | CASSSPNSSGNQPQHF | TGTGCCAGCAGTTCCCCTAACAGTTCTGGCAATCAGCCCCAGCATTTT
TRBJ2-1 | TRBV28 | TRBD1 | - | CASKFEGQSNNEQFF | TGTGCCAGCAAATTCGAGGGACAGTCAAACAATGAGCAGTTCTTC
TRBJ2-3 | TRBV5-8 | - | few | CASSFLGLIDTQYF | TGTGCCAGCAGCTTCTTAGGCCTCATAGATACGCAGTATTTT
TRBJ2-5 | TRBV5-4 | TRBD2 | - | CASSLGTSVETQYF | TGTGCCAGCAGCTTGGGGACTAGCGTGGAGACCCAGTACTTC
TRBJ1-5 | TRBV6-4 | - | - | CASSGDLWGNQPQHF | TGTGCCAGCAGTGGGGACCTTTGGGGCAATCAGCCCCAGCATTTT
TRBJ2-2 | TRBV11-2 | - | once | CASSLVGRGTPRGELFF | TGTGCCAGCAGCTTAGTTGGGAGGGGGACACCACGCGGGGAGCTGTTTTTT
TRBJ1-2 | TRBV2 | - | - | CASSEGWGWAPF | TGTGCCAGCAGTGAAGGGTGGGGATGGGCGCCCTTC
TRBJ2-6 | TRBV5-8 | - | - | CASSLAPGAGANVLTF | TGTGCCAGCAGCTTGGCCCCGGGGGCTGGGGCCAACGTCCTGACTTTC
TRBJ1-5 | TRBV15 | - | few | CATSTWASQPQHF | TGTGCCACCTCAACGTGGGCCAGTCAGCCCCAGCATTTT
TRBJ2-2 | TRBV10-1 | - | - | CASSDSRSSTGELFF | TGCGCCAGCAGTGACTCCAGAAGTTCCACCGGGGAGCTGTTTTTT
TRBJ2-7 | TRBV5-4 | - | - | CASRDTPDDYEQYF | TGTGCCAGCAGGGACACACCGGATGACTACGAGCAGTACTTC
TRBJ2-7 | TRBV4-1 | - | - | CASSQVRGEQYF | TGCGCCAGCAGCCAAGTAAGGGGCGAGCAGTACTTC
TRBJ2-7 | TRBV19 | TRBD1 | - | CASQGQGGEQYF | TGTGCCAGCCAGGGACAGGGGGGCGAGCAGTACTTC
TRBJ2-5 | TRBV6-1 | TRBD1 | - | CASRGGQGPQETQYF | TGTGCCAGCAGGGGGGGACAGGGCCCCCAAGAGACCCAGTACTTC
TRBJ1-5 | TRBV19 | - | - | CASSEQGSQPQHF | TGTGCCAGTAGTGAGCAGGGGAGTCAGCCCCAGCATTTT
TRBJ2-1 | TRBV29-1 | TRBD1 | - | CSIDRGYNEQFF | TGCAGCATTGACAGGGGATACAATGAGCAGTTCTTC
TRBJ2-7 | TRBV5-4 | TRBD1 | - | CASSRDSSSDYEQYF | TGTGCCAGCAGCCGGGACAGCAGTTCTGACTACGAGCAGTACTTC
TRBJ2-2 | TRBV30 | - | - | CAWSRGPGELFF | TGTGCCTGGAGTCGGGGGCCGGGGGAGCTGTTTTTT
TRBJ2-5 | TRBV7-2 | TRBD2 | - | CASSLGGANQETQYF | TGTGCCAGCAGCCTCGGGGGGGCGAACCAAGAGACCCAGTACTTC
TRBJ2-7 | TRBV25-1 | - | - | CASSEFKGTSYEQYF | TGTGCCAGCAGTGAATTCAAGGGGACCTCCTACGAGCAGTACTTC
TRBJ1-5 | TRBV19 | TRBD1 | - | CASSMWTGATNQPQHF | TGTGCCAGTAGTATGTGGACAGGTGCTACTAATCAGCCCCAGCATTTT
TRBJ2-2 | TRBV7-9 | TRBD2 | - | CASSLYSGDNTGELFF | TGTGCCAGCAGCTTATACAGCGGGGATAACACCGGGGAGCTGTTTTTT
TRBJ1-2 | TRBV7-3 | TRBD1 | - | CASSRGTGSGYTF | TGTGCCAGCAGCCGAGGGACAGGCTCGGGCTACACCTTC
TRBJ2-5 | TRBV28 | TRBD2 | - | CASSSRLAGGLETQYF | TGTGCCAGCAGTTCACGACTAGCGGGAGGGTTAGAGACCCAGTACTTC
TRBJ1-5 | TRBV2 | - | - | CASSSAADDQPQHF | TGTGCCAGCAGCTCCGCGGCTGACGATCAGCCCCAGCATTTT
TRBJ1-2 | TRBV6-6 | - | - | CASTSQRETNYGYTF | TGTGCCAGCACCTCTCAACGGGAGACTAACTATGGCTACACCTTC
TRBJ2-7 | TRBV27 | - | - | CASSPLGRRYEQYF | TGTGCCAGCAGCCCCCTGGGCCGGAGGTACGAGCAGTACTTC
TRBJ2-5 | TRBV29-1 | - | - | CSVEHRETQYF | TGCAGCGTTGAACACCGAGAGACCCAGTACTTC